This T cell receptor beta chain was sequenced in a study of control samples from healthy donors and cancer patients (TCRdb year 2020). Receptors were amplified or captured by the immunoSEQ multiplex PCR assay. The table comes from immuneACCESS by way of TCRdb, which keeps in-frame sequences with V and J called. Part of the clones is missing from these tables; in studies checked, under half for an unresolved V gene and the rest for unknown reasons. The sample table holds fewer than 200,000 clones, of which roughly 92% were seen once. In total, the top ten clones hold about 1.4% of the sample. Comment on this clone: There is no known antigen for this receptor. Base qualities are not at hand, and no much larger clone is one base apart.

CDR1 is given as SGHTA and CDR2 as FQGNSA, both from the germline V gene. The CDR3 has 19 amino acids, counting the end cysteine and phenylalanine. CDR3 DNA is the only sequence kept; it has 57 bases, read in frame from the first base. Trimming removed 4 bases from V and 4 bases from J, leaving 26 bases between the germline ends. This sequence originates from a man in his thirties or forties in good health. The sequencing input was blood. The chain couples TRBV7-2 to TRBJ2-1; D gene: possibly TRBD1, on 5 matching bases. The DNA is TGTGCCAGCAGCTCTAGTGTACGACAGAGCTCCCACCTATACAATGAGCAGTTCTTC. It codes for CASSSSVRQSSHLYNEQFF.